This T cell receptor (beta chain) is from a study of blood T cell repertoires in COVID-19. Overall study: From the United States, Italy and Spain came samples of acute and convalescent COVID-19. Sample material is recorded as cDNA or gDNA derived from T cells, B-cell-depleted T cells, or PBMCs.

This CDR3 contains 17 residues. V shed 5 bases, J shed 2 bases, and the junction held 13 bases outside the gene matches. The germline V gene encodes CDR1 MDHEN and CDR2 SYDVKM. Those enrolled in Seattle joined during active infection and were followed longitudinally afterward. Study processing details: Amplified reference gene primers provided the basis for estimating nucleated cell counts. Repertoires were generated with immunoSEQ multiplex PCR, while TCRdb's copy carries only in-frame clones and drops some. From that table come the V and J calls and clone size; the DNA was used to work out D and trimming. Of about 440,000 clones listed, about nine tenths are singletons.

The chain joins TRBV28 to TRBJ1-2, with 8 bases lining up with TRBD1. The sequenced sample consisted of peripheral blood. The TCR sequence derives from a woman aged 45-65 years with COVID-19, enrolled during active disease. Here the CDR3 DNA reads TGTGCCAGCAGTCGCCCCGGACAGGGCGCGGAAAACTATGGCTACACCTTC. This codes for CASSRPGQGAENYGYTF.